This T cell receptor beta chain originates from a study of blood T cell repertoires in COVID-19. The V end lost 8 bases, the J end lost 5 bases, and 13 bases lay between the germline ends. Germline CDR1 MDHEN, CDR2 SYDVKM. The CDR3 length is 13 residues. Original methodology: Reference gene primer amplification in the assay estimated nucleated cell counts. Using immunoSEQ multiplex PCR, the repertoire was profiled, and TCRdb retains in-frame clones only, with some absent. From that table come the V and J calls and clone size; the DNA was used to work out D and trimming. The repertoire has over 200,000 clones, approximately 87% of them found once; the top ten carry approximately 2.8%.

The chain recombines TRBV28 with TRBJ1-3, with D possibly being TRBD1 (5 bases). The sequenced sample was PBMCs or T cells enriched from blood (not recorded which). The sequence was obtained from a woman in her forties or fifties in a cohort exposed to, infected with or recovered from COVID-19 (not recorded which). Here the CDR3 reads CASLSRDRNTIYF. In DNA form, the CDR3 reads TGTGCCAGCCTAAGCAGGGATCGAAACACCATATATTTT.